The rows below give T cell receptor beta chains drawn from one sample of a study of patients and donors after allogeneic stem cell transplantation. TCRdb itself ran the RT-PCR reads through MiXCR, one entry per CDR3 protein. The sample has about 28,000 distinct CDR3 sequences, approximately 7% seen once. Sequencing was done on a sample of blood, either unsorted or a sorted T cell fraction (not recorded which). These receptors originate from a human donor who was either an allogeneic HSCT recipient or a stem cell or donor lymphocyte infusion donor (not recorded which). It is not recorded whose cells these are; they may come from a transplant donor. Each CDR3 is given with its conserved first and last residue. A D gene is named only where the DNA matches it firmly. Some rows have no size entry. The others give once, few or many, or a class for an expanded clone.

clone size,J gene,D gene,V gene,CDR3 protein,CDR3 DNA
many,TRBJ1-5,TRBD1,TRBV6-2/TRBV6-3,CASRAPGQGRQPQHF,TGTGCCAGCAGGGCCCCGGGACAGGGAAGACAGCCCCAGCATTTT
NA,TRBJ1-5,NA,TRBV19,CASSMGGFYSNQPQHF,TGTGCCAGTAGTATGGGGGGGTTCTACAGCAATCAGCCCCAGCATTTT
many,TRBJ1-5,TRBD1,TRBV4-2,CASSHPGTGQHF,TGTGCCAGCAGCCACCCCGGGACAGGCCAGCATTTT
many,TRBJ2-7,NA,TRBV28,CASSLRTRIFEQYF,TGTGCCAGCAGTCTCCGCACCCGGATCTTCGAGCAGTACTTC
NA,TRBJ2-5,NA,TRBV7-2,CASSLWGQETQYF,TGTGCCAGCAGCTTGTGGGGACAAGAGACCCAGTACTTC
NA,TRBJ2-1,NA,TRBV7-3,CASSLQGGEQFF,TGTGCCAGCAGCTTACAGGGTGGGGAGCAGTTCTTC
many,TRBJ2-4,TRBD2,TRBV28,CASSLWGTSGALAKNIQYF,TGTGCCAGCAGTTTATGGGGGACTAGCGGGGCCCTAGCCAAAAACATTCAGTACTTC
many,TRBJ1-2,NA,TRBV6-2/TRBV6-3,CASSEMSYGYTF,TGTGCCAGCAGCGAGATGAGCTATGGCTACACCTTC
few,TRBJ2-7,NA,TRBV29-1,CSVVAGPYEQYF,TGCAGCGTTGTGGCGGGCCCCTACGAGCAGTACTTC
many,TRBJ1-5,TRBD1,TRBV12-3/TRBV12-4,CASSPRGRIGPQHF,TGTGCCAGCAGTCCAAGGGGGCGGATCGGGCCCCAGCATTTT
NA,TRBJ1-2,NA,TRBV7-9,CASSLSLEFSNYGYTF,TGTGCCAGCAGCCTTAGTTTGGAGTTTTCTAACTATGGCTACACCTTC
many,TRBJ2-5,NA,TRBV7-2,CASSLSAGETQYF,TGTGCCAGCAGCTTATCTGCGGGGGAGACCCAGTACTTC
medium-sized,TRBJ1-1,NA,TRBV12-3/TRBV12-4,CASSDRLGMNTEAFF,TGTGCCAGCAGTGACAGGTTAGGGATGAACACTGAAGCTTTCTTT
few,TRBJ2-3,TRBD2,TRBV12-3/TRBV12-4,CASSLNAGGTDTQYF,TGTGCCAGCAGTTTGAATGCGGGAGGCACAGATACGCAGTATTTT
few,TRBJ2-3,NA,TRBV5-1,CASSLVQPTQYF,TGCGCCAGCAGCTTGGTACAACCTACGCAGTATTTT
medium-sized,TRBJ1-3,NA,TRBV29-1,CSVAVSSGNTIYF,TGCAGCGTTGCGGTCAGCTCTGGAAACACCATATATTTT
NA,TRBJ2-5,TRBD2,TRBV11-2,CASSLGLAGETQYF,TGTGCCAGCAGCTTAGGACTAGCGGGAGAGACCCAGTACTTC
NA,TRBJ2-2,NA,TRBV12-3/TRBV12-4,CASSLALGNTGELFF,TGTGCCAGCAGTTTAGCGCTTGGGAACACCGGGGAGCTGTTTTTT
NA,TRBJ2-1,NA,TRBV7-3,CASSSPMVNEQFF,TGTGCCAGCAGCTCCCCAATGGTCAATGAGCAGTTCTTC
many,TRBJ2-2,NA,TRBV9,CASSVGRSTGELFF,TGTGCCAGCAGCGTAGGGAGGTCCACCGGGGAGCTGTTTTTT
few,TRBJ2-7,NA,TRBV5-6,CASSSLTGATPYEQYF,TGTGCCAGCAGCTCTTTGACAGGAGCGACACCTTACGAGCAGTACTTC
many,TRBJ1-1,NA,TRBV21-1,CASSLQGPNTEAFF,TGTGCCAGCAGCCTACAGGGCCCGAACACTGAAGCTTTCTTT
NA,TRBJ2-5,TRBD2,TRBV28,CASSPGGAKETQYF,TGTGCCAGCAGCCCGGGGGGGGCGAAAGAGACCCAGTACTTC
NA,TRBJ2-1,NA,TRBV9,CASSVVGGRKVNEQFF,TGTGCCAGCAGCGTAGTGGGTGGGAGAAAGGTGAATGAGCAGTTCTTC
many,TRBJ1-4,NA,TRBV7-9,CAPKGKGRPLGKLFF,TGTGCCCCAAAGGGGAAGGGGAGACCTCTTGGAAAACTGTTTTTT
many,TRBJ1-5,NA,TRBV7-6,CASSLALNQPQHF,TGTGCCAGCAGCTTAGCCCTAAATCAGCCCCAGCATTTT
few,TRBJ2-3,NA,TRBV4-3,CASSQELAQDTQYF,TGCGCCAGCAGCCAAGAACTAGCCCAAGATACGCAGTATTTT
medium-sized,TRBJ1-2,TRBD1,TRBV6-5,CATKTGAINYGYTF,TGTGCCACCAAGACAGGGGCGATTAACTATGGCTACACCTTC
few,TRBJ2-5,NA,TRBV7-9,CASSLARETQYF,TGTGCCAGCAGCTTAGCGCGGGAGACCCAGTACTTC
NA,TRBJ2-7,NA,TRBV27,CASSLGQNGEQYF,TGTGCCAGCAGTTTAGGGCAGAATGGGGAGCAGTACTTC
NA,TRBJ2-5,TRBD1,TRBV4-3,CASSQGNRGETQYF,TGCGCCAGCAGCCAAGGGAACAGGGGAGAGACCCAGTACTTC
few,TRBJ2-2,NA,TRBV7-3,CASSSQIAPSTGELFF,TGTGCCAGCAGCTCACAGATCGCCCCGTCCACCGGGGAGCTGTTTTTT
NA,TRBJ1-3,NA,TRBV5-1,CASSFTGSSGNTIYF,TGCGCCAGCAGTTTTACAGGGAGCTCTGGAAACACCATATATTTT
NA,TRBJ2-3,NA,TRBV20-1,CSARTGGTSTDTQYF,TGCAGTGCTCGTACCGGAGGGACATCCACAGATACGCAGTATTTT
medium-sized,TRBJ2-2,TRBD2,TRBV7-9,CASSLTSGRTGELFF,TGTGCCAGCAGCCTTACTAGCGGGAGAACCGGGGAGCTGTTTTTT
NA,TRBJ2-3,TRBD2,TRBV7-2,CASSPGLAADTQYF,TGTGCCAGCAGCCCGGGACTAGCAGCAGATACGCAGTATTTT
many,TRBJ2-4,NA,TRBV4-2,CASGDGLAKNIQYF,TGTGCCAGCGGAGACGGGCTAGCCAAAAACATTCAGTACTTC
few,TRBJ2-5,NA,TRBV7-9,CASRHPGAGETQYF,TGTGCCAGCAGACACCCAGGGGCTGGAGAGACCCAGTACTTC
NA,TRBJ2-5,TRBD2,TRBV9,CASSVVCGRWAETQYF,TGTGCCAGCAGCGTAGTGTGCGGGAGGTGGGCAGAGACCCAGTACTTC
many,TRBJ1-2,NA,TRBV6-2/TRBV6-3,CATVRTVNYGYTF,TGTGCCACAGTTCGGACAGTGAACTATGGCTACACCTTC